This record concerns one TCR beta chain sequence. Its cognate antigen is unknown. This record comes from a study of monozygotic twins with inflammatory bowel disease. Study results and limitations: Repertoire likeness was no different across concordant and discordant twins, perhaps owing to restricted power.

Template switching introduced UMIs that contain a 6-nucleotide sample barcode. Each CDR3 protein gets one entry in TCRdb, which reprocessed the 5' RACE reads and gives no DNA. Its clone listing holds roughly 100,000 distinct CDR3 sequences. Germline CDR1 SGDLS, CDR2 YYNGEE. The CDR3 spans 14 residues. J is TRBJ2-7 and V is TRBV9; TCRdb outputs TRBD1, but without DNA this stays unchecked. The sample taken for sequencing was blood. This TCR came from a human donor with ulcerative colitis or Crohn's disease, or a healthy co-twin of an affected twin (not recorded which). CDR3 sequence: CASSAGTGDYGQYF.